This T cell receptor (beta chain) was recovered during a study of CD8 T cells in ankylosing spondylitis. Study findings and constraints: For ankylosing spondylitis blood, a TCR beta motif of 7 or 8 highly homologous variants appeared characteristic. Disease-linked clones displayed a CD8+ phenotype and appeared relatively rarely in peripheral blood. The study looked at matched synovial fluid samples from ankylosing spondylitis patients. Disease-linked clones were reported to be significantly enriched there. Earlier authors reported some of these motif variants in reactive arthritis synovial fluid and blood.

V lost 6 bases and J 2 bases, leaving 12 bases between the germline ends. CDR3 length equals 14 residues. Germline CDR1 and CDR2: MNHNS and SASEGT. A remark on this clonotype: Its target is not known.

TCR beta libraries were made by quantitative 5'-RACE with molecular barcodes. One entry per CDR3 protein results from TCRdb running MiXCR on the 5' RACE reads. The table has roughly 440,000 distinct CDR3 sequences, approximately 17% seen once. Sequencing was performed on blood, either unsorted or a sorted T cell fraction (not recorded which). The TCR originated in a male donor with ankylosing spondylitis. The chain recombines TRBV6-1 with TRBJ2-3; possibly TRBD1 for D (6 bases). This CDR3 reads CASRTPGATDTQYF. CDR3 coding DNA: TGTGCCAGCAGGACCCCAGGGGCCACAGATACGCAGTATTTT.